The rows below give T cell receptor beta chains drawn from one sample of a study of cytomegalovirus exposure and HLA in healthy donors. Generated by immunoSEQ multiplex PCR, the TCRdb table keeps only in-frame clones and is missing some. The table lists around 120,000 clones, more than 60% of them singletons. The material sequenced was PBMCs. All receptors come from a female donor in good health and CMV-seropositive. CDR3s include the opening cysteine and the closing phenylalanine or tryptophan. The D gene is left open where the match is weak. Rows give clone size only sometimes, using once, few, many, or a class for an expanded clone.

V: TRBV6-6
size: -
J: TRBJ2-5
D: -
DNA: TGTGCCAGCAGACGGACCGGGGGGCGGCGGCAAGAGACCCAGTACTTC
CDR3: CASRRTGGRRQETQYF

V: TRBV5-1
size: -
J: TRBJ2-5
D: TRBD2
DNA: TGCGCCAGCAGCAGAGGGGAGGGTCGAGAGACCCAGTACTTC
CDR3: CASSRGEGRETQYF

V: TRBV5-1
size: -
J: TRBJ1-1
D: TRBD1
DNA: TGCGCCAGCAGCGGTACCGGGACAGTAAACACTGAAGCTTTCTTT
CDR3: CASSGTGTVNTEAFF

V: TRBV7-8
size: -
J: TRBJ1-3
D: -
DNA: TGTGCCAGCAGCCTGGGCTCTGGAAGCACCATATATTTT
CDR3: CASSLGSGSTIYF

V: TRBV7-9
size: -
J: TRBJ1-2
D: -
DNA: TGTGCCAGCAGCTTGGCGGGGGAGGCCTATGGCTACACCTTC
CDR3: CASSLAGEAYGYTF

V: TRBV11-3
size: -
J: TRBJ2-1
D: -
DNA: TGTGCCAGCAGCCCGGAACAGGGATCCTACAATGAGCAGTTCTTC
CDR3: CASSPEQGSYNEQFF

V: TRBV18
size: -
J: TRBJ2-3
D: TRBD1
DNA: TGTGCCAGCTCACCCCCCGGGACAGGGGCTAGCACAGATACGCAGTATTTT
CDR3: CASSPPGTGASTDTQYF

V: TRBV7-8
size: -
J: TRBJ1-2
D: -
DNA: TGTGCCAGCAGTGACAGGAATTCTAACTATGGCTACACCTTC
CDR3: CASSDRNSNYGYTF

V: TRBV5-4
size: -
J: TRBJ1-1
D: TRBD1
DNA: TGTGCCAGCAGCCAAGGACAGGGGGCGACGAACACTGAAGCTTTCTTT
CDR3: CASSQGQGATNTEAFF

V: TRBV2
size: -
J: TRBJ2-7
D: -
DNA: TGTGCCAGCGGCCGGGACTTTCAGTACTTC
CDR3: CASGRDFQYF

V: TRBV6-1
size: few
J: TRBJ1-4
D: -
DNA: TGTGCCAGCGAGAGGAGCGGCGAAAAACTGTTTTTT
CDR3: CASERSGEKLFF

V: TRBV16
size: -
J: TRBJ2-1
D: TRBD2
DNA: TGTGCCAGCAGCCAGCCCCCGGGACTAGCGGGGGGGCGCGCCTACAATGAGCAGTTCTTC
CDR3: CASSQPPGLAGGRAYNEQFF

V: TRBV27
size: -
J: TRBJ2-1
D: TRBD1
DNA: TGTGCCAGCAGTTCAGGGGGCTTCGACAATGAGCAGTTCTTC
CDR3: CASSSGGFDNEQFF

V: TRBV30
size: -
J: TRBJ1-2
D: -
DNA: TGTGCCTGGAGTGTACGGGTCCCTCTCCCTGGCTACACCTTC
CDR3: CAWSVRVPLPGYTF

V: TRBV9
size: -
J: TRBJ2-1
D: -
DNA: TGTGCCAGCAGCGTAGTCCCGGGGAGGAATGAGCAGTTCTTC
CDR3: CASSVVPGRNEQFF

V: TRBV6-1
size: -
J: TRBJ1-2
D: TRBD1
DNA: TGTGCCAGCAGTGAAGGAGGTGACAGGGGGTCGGGTGGCTACACCTTC
CDR3: CASSEGGDRGSGGYTF

V: TRBV6-6
size: -
J: TRBJ2-2
D: TRBD2
DNA: TGTGCCAGCAGTTACTCGATAGCGGGACGTTCCGGGGAGCTGTTTTTT
CDR3: CASSYSIAGRSGELFF